The 30 T cell receptor beta chains presented below share a single source sample, sequenced in a study of blood T cell repertoires in COVID-19. Measured with immunoSEQ multiplex PCR; TCRdb has only the in-frame clones, and not every one. The sample lists about 87,000 clones, approximately 85% occurring once. Sequenced: peripheral blood. All receptors derive from an elderly woman with COVID-19, enrolled during active disease.

The V and J genes are TRBV28 and TRBJ2-7; 8 positions agree with TRBD2. The V segment lost 7 bases and the J segment 6 bases; nucleotides outside the gene matches: 11. This CDR3 has 14 residues. Germline assignment: CDR1 MDHEN and CDR2 SYDVKM. For the CDR3, the DNA is TGTGCCAGCAACAGCGGGGGCAATCCTCGCGAGCAGTACTTC. Translated, it gives CASNSGGNPREQYF.

This rearrangement joins TRBV19 to TRBJ2-1; TRBD2 matches at 8 bases. Germline-derived CDR1 and CDR2 are LNHDA and SQIVND (reference sequence). The trim removed 8 bases at V and 5 bases at J, leaving 8 bases unmatched. The CDR3 runs to 14 residues. The CDR3 is CASPPGLGDNEQFF. The CDR3, as DNA: TGTGCCAGTCCGCCGGGACTAGGGGACAATGAGCAGTTCTTC.

The V call is TRBV7-2, the J call TRBJ2-2; 8 nucleotides match TRBD1. Looked up from germline, CDR1 is SGHTA and CDR2 is FQGNSA. The CDR3 consists of 13 residues. CDR3 residues: CAQGALVDGELFF. CDR3 coding DNA: TGTGCGCAGGGGGCCCTGGTGGACGGGGAGCTGTTTTTT.

The chain joins TRBV9 to TRBJ2-2; 7 bases agree with TRBD1. V gave up 1 base and J gave up 10 bases; unmatched junction bases: 7. The CDR3 is 14 amino acids. Germline values: CDR1 SGDLS, CDR2 YYNGEE. The CDR3 nucleotides are TGTGCCAGCAGCGTACTAGGGGGCGCGTCGGAGCTGTTTTTT. It is translated as CASSVLGGASELFF.

The CDR3 nucleotides are TGTGCCAGCAGTTATCCGGGACAGGCCTACGAGCAGTACTTC. This gives the protein CASSYPGQAYEQYF. The J gene is TRBJ2-7, the V gene TRBV28, with TRBD1 matching over 8 bases. The trim removed 4 bases at V and 2 bases at J, leaving 4 bases unmatched. The CDR3 has 14 residues. Germline V gene data show CDR1 as MDHEN and CDR2 as SYDVKM.

The chain links TRBV7-9 to TRBJ1-2; D gene unclear. The CDR3 runs to 14 residues. Trimming removed 2 bases at V and 4 bases at J, with 11 bases between. CDR1 is SEHNR and CDR2 is FQNEAQ in the germline V gene (reference sequence). CDR3 sequence reads: CASSLLNGGYGYTF. The CDR3, as DNA: TGTGCCAGCAGCTTATTAAACGGTGGCTATGGCTACACCTTC.

The V and J genes are TRBV25-1 and TRBJ2-5; TRBD2 might be the D (7 bases). The CDR3 runs to 16 residues. The germline CDR1 and CDR2 sequences are MGHDK and SYGVNS. Trimming shortened V by 1 base and J by 1 base, and 13 bases separated the two germline ends. The CDR3 region is CASSEFGGGPQETQYF. The DNA of the CDR3 is TGTGCCAGCAGTGAATTTGGGGGGGGGCCCCAAGAGACCCAGTACTTC.

This clone was counted a few times. The sample holds other DNA sequences that translate to the same CDR3. This sequence joins TRBV5-1 and TRBJ2-2; D gene unclear. Trimming pared 0 bases from V and 1 base from J, leaving 4 bases between. CDR1 and CDR2 from the germline V gene are SGHRS and YFSETQ. This CDR3 region has 14 residues. Here the CDR3 reads CASSLGGNTGELFF. CDR3 DNA: TGCGCCAGCAGCTTGGGCGGGAACACCGGGGAGCTGTTTTTT.

The chain employs TRBV4-1 and TRBJ2-6; D may be TRBD1 (5 bases). Trimming left V 0 bases short and J 2 bases short, with 14 bases between. CDR3 length: 18 amino acids. The germline V gene has CDR1 MGHRA and CDR2 YSYEKL. CDR3 loop: CASSQDHPSGTGANVLTF. CDR3 nucleotides: TGCGCCAGCAGCCAAGACCACCCATCAGGGACTGGGGCCAACGTCCTGACTTTC.

The V and J genes are TRBV2 and TRBJ2-7; 9 bases fit TRBD1. Trimming removed 10 bases from V and 5 bases from J; junction bases left unmatched: 6. The germline CDR1 and CDR2 sequences are SNHLY and FYNNEI. The CDR3 is 12 residues long. In DNA, the CDR3 is TGTGCCAACGGCCGGGACAGGGACGAGCAGTACTTC. It codes for CANGRDRDEQYF. Filled out from reference TRBV2 and TRBJ2-7, the complete variable domain reads EPEVTQTPSHQVTQMGQEVILRCVPISNHLYFYWYRQILGQKVEFLVSFYNNEISEKSEIFDDQFSVERPDGSNFTLKIRSTKLEDSAMYFCANGRDRDEQYFGPGTRLTVT.

The V gene is TRBV19, the J gene TRBJ2-4; D not resolved. Germline assignment: CDR1 LNHDA and CDR2 SQIVND (reference sequence). The length of the CDR3 is 14 residues. The ends were cut back, 1 base at V and 3 bases at J, with 7 bases in the middle. CDR3 region: CASSIALGKNIQYF. CDR3 coding DNA: TGTGCCAGTAGTATAGCCCTAGGCAAAAACATTCAGTACTTC.

The J gene is TRBJ1-3, the V gene TRBV18, with 12 bases aligning to TRBD1. V shed 4 bases, J shed 0 bases, and the junction held 1 base outside the gene matches. Germline values: CDR1 KGHSH, CDR2 LQKENI. CDR3 length: 16 amino acids. CDR3 nucleotides: TGTGCCAGCTCACAGGGACAGGGGGCCTCTGGAAACACCATATATTTT. Translation: CASSQGQGASGNTIYF.

V is TRBV7-2 and J is TRBJ1-2; 10 bases align to TRBD1. CDR3 length equals 19 residues. The germline V gene encodes CDR1 SGHTA and CDR2 FQGNSA. Trimming removed 2 bases from V and 5 bases from J; junction bases left unmatched: 17. CDR3 sequence: CASSLSLVQLRDRGYGYTF. The CDR3 coding sequence is TGTGCCAGCAGCTTATCCCTCGTTCAGCTTAGGGACAGGGGATATGGCTACACCTTC.

V gene TRBV12-5 combines with J gene TRBJ2-1; D uncertain. The V and J ends lost 5 bases and 3 bases respectively, with 8 bases between them. The CDR3 contains 13 residues. Germline V gene data show CDR1 as LGHNT and CDR2 as FRNRAP. CDR3 sequence reads: CASGHSLYNEQFF. CDR3 nucleotide sequence: TGTGCTAGTGGTCACTCACTCTACAATGAGCAGTTCTTC.

J is TRBJ1-2 and V is TRBV19; D ambiguous. CDR3 size: 12 residues. Germline lookup yields CDR1 LNHDA and CDR2 SQIVND (reference sequence). The ends were cut back, 3 bases at V and 4 bases at J, with 6 bases in the middle. The CDR3 loop is CASSINSYGYTF. The CDR3 DNA is TGTGCCAGTAGTATTAACAGCTATGGCTACACCTTC.

This clone came up a few times. The rearrangement links TRBV29-1 to TRBJ1-1; no firm D call. The CDR3 is made up of 12 amino acids. Trimming shortened V by 0 bases and J by 7 bases, and 9 bases separated the two germline ends. The V gene's germline CDR1 is SQVTM and CDR2 ANQGSEA. CDR3 loop: CSVEDTDYEAFF. CDR3 nucleotide sequence: TGCAGCGTTGAAGACACAGACTATGAAGCTTTCTTT. Full variable domain (rest looked up from reference TRBV29-1 and TRBJ1-1): SAVISQKPSRDICQRGTSLTIQCQVDSQVTMMFWYRQQPGQSLTLIATANQGSEATYESGFVIDKFPISRPNLTFSTLTVSNMSPEDSSIYLCSVEDTDYEAFFGQGTRLTVV.

This chain connects TRBV18 to TRBJ1-1; 11 positions match TRBD1. This CDR3 is built from 17 residues. CDR1 KGHSH and CDR2 LQKENI come from the germline V gene. J lost 5 bases, V lost 2 bases, and 10 bases had no gene match. CDR3 sequence reads: CASSPAGTGGRLTEAFF. The CDR3 nucleotides read TGTGCCAGCTCACCAGCCGGGACAGGGGGGAGGTTGACTGAAGCTTTCTTT.

The CDR3 DNA reads TGTGCCAGCAGCCAGGGACTAGCGGGGCTACAAGAGACCCAGTACTTC. This codes for CASSQGLAGLQETQYF. The gene calls are TRBV3-1 (or the pseudogene TRBV3-2) and TRBJ2-5; 13 nucleotides match TRBD2. CDR3 length: 16 residues. V trimming: 3 bases; J trimming: 2 bases; junction bases outside the gene matches: 3. Germline loops: CDR1 LGHDT, CDR2 YNNKEL (reference sequence).

V is TRBV6-4 and J is TRBJ2-7; D is unclear. This CDR3 contains 16 residues. V lost 2 bases and J lost 2, with 16 bases in between. Germline assignment: CDR1 MRHNA and CDR2 SNTAGT. CDR3 DNA sequence: TGTGCCAGCAGTGACGGTGGCAGAGGAAACCCCTACGAGCAGTACTTC. It yields the protein CASSDGGRGNPYEQYF.

There are a few counts of this clone. The J gene is TRBJ2-7, the V gene TRBV29-1; 10 nucleotides match TRBD1. The CDR3 sequence is 12 residues long. V lost 4 bases, J lost 3 bases, and 0 bases stayed unmatched. Germline loops: CDR1 SQVTM, CDR2 ANQGSEA. This CDR3 is CSVGTGGYEQYF. Written as DNA, the CDR3 is TGCAGCGTTGGGACAGGGGGCTACGAGCAGTACTTC.

This chain uses TRBV6-5 with TRBJ2-3; weak D call: TRBD2 (6 bases). The V end lost 8 bases, the J end lost 2 bases, and 14 bases lay between the germline ends. Per germline, CDR1 MNHEY and CDR2 SVGAGI. There are 14 residues in the CDR3. The CDR3 region is CASRGNIFTDTQYF. The CDR3 nucleotides are TGTGCCAGCCGGGGGAACATTTTCACAGATACGCAGTATTTT.

This clone has just one count. The chain recombines TRBV15 with TRBJ2-5; D is undetermined. The CDR3 consists of 13 residues. The germline gives CDR1 LNHNV, CDR2 YYDKDF (reference sequence). Between the trimmed V and J ends, which lost 1 base and 2 bases, there was a span of 5 bases. In DNA, the CDR3 is TGTGCCACCAGCAGAGGTCTACAAGAGACCCAGTACTTC. It codes for CATSRGLQETQYF.

This chain connects TRBV12-3 or TRBV12-4 to TRBJ2-7; D call uncertain. The CDR3 totals 12 residues. Trimming stripped 3 bases from V and 5 bases from J, with 8 bases between. The CDR3 reads CASSFSSHEQYF. The CDR3 DNA is TGTGCCAGCAGTTTTTCATCCCACGAGCAGTACTTC.

The chain is built from TRBV3-1 (or the pseudogene TRBV3-2) and TRBJ1-1; TRBD1 aligns across 7 bases. The CDR3 has 13 amino acids. Trimming took 3 bases from V and 10 from J; bases not matched to a gene: 8. Germline V gene sequence: CDR1 LGHDT, CDR2 YNNKEL (reference sequence). Written as DNA, the CDR3 is TGTGCCAGCAGCCAGGTACCGGGACAGCCAGCTTTCTTT. It codes for CASSQVPGQPAFF.

The chain carries TRBV7-9 and TRBJ2-1; TRBD2 matches 13 bases. Germline CDR1 is SEHNR and CDR2 is FQNEAQ (reference sequence). J gave up 15 bases and V 5 bases, and 16 bases lay outside the gene matches. The CDR3 covers 16 residues. The CDR3 here is CASSTPQLAGGPSAFF. The CDR3 region has the DNA TGTGCCAGCAGCACGCCCCAACTAGCGGGAGGGCCCTCGGCGTTCTTC. The whole variable domain, filled in from reference TRBV7-9 and TRBJ2-1, reads DTGVSQNPRHKITKRGQNVTFRCDPISEHNRLYWYRQTLGQGPEFLTYFQNEAQLEKSRLLSDRFSAERPKGSFSTLEIQRTEQGDSAMYLCASSTPQLAGGPSAFFGPGTRLTVL.

The chain links TRBV6-5 to TRBJ2-7; D perhaps matches TRBD1 (6 bases). V dropped 4 bases and J dropped 2 bases, with 15 bases sitting between them. Looked up from germline, CDR1 is MNHEY and CDR2 is SVGAGI. The CDR3 has 15 residues. CDR3 DNA sequence: TGTGCCAGCAGTTCGTATACAGGGCAAACCTACGAGCAGTACTTC. This sequence encodes CASSSYTGQTYEQYF.

The J gene is TRBJ2-5, the V gene TRBV4-2; the match to TRBD1 covers 12 bases. The CDR3 is made up of 19 amino acids. In germline, CDR1 is LGHNA, CDR2 YNFKEQ. The junction had 13 bases not matched to a gene; V was cut back by 0 bases and J by 5 bases. The CDR3 protein is CASSQEGRPGQGALETQYF. The CDR3 DNA sequence: TGTGCCAGCAGCCAAGAGGGACGCCCGGGACAGGGGGCCCTGGAGACCCAGTACTTC.

This rearrangement joins TRBV18 to TRBJ1-1, with TRBD1 matching 7 bases. The CDR3 extends over 13 amino acids. The ends lost 5 bases at V and 2 bases at J; junction bases unmatched: 2. Germline V gene lookup returns CDR1 KGHSH and CDR2 LQKENI. The CDR3 coding sequence is TGTGCCAGCTCAACAGGGGTTAACACTGAAGCTTTCTTT. Translating it yields CASSTGVNTEAFF.

The rearrangement joins TRBV5-5 to TRBJ2-7, with 9 bases matching TRBD1. This CDR3 contains 15 residues. The V gene end was trimmed by 5 bases and the J gene end by 0 bases; junction bases not matched to a gene: 6. Germline V CDR1 and CDR2: SGHKS, YYEKEE (reference sequence). CDR3 in amino acids: CASSWGQGTSYEQYF. In nucleotides, the CDR3 is TGTGCCAGCAGTTGGGGACAGGGCACCTCCTACGAGCAGTACTTC.

This clone has a single count. V gene TRBV2 combines with J gene TRBJ1-4; 8 nucleotides align to TRBD1. The germline gives CDR1 SNHLY, CDR2 FYNNEI. V was pared by 2 bases and J by 8 bases, with 4 bases of the junction left unmatched. This CDR3 region has 14 residues. The chain's CDR3 is CASSEQGAAEKLFF. CDR3 bases: TGTGCCAGCAGTGAACAGGGGGCGGCGGAAAAACTGTTTTTT. Full variable domain (rest looked up from reference TRBV2 and TRBJ1-4): EPEVTQTPSHQVTQMGQEVILRCVPISNHLYFYWYRQILGQKVEFLVSFYNNEISEKSEIFDDQFSVERPDGSNFTLKIRSTKLEDSAMYFCASSEQGAAEKLFFGSGTQLSVL.